This is a list of T cell receptor beta chains from one sample in a study of T cells in Graves' hyperthyroidism and ophthalmopathy. TCRdb reprocessed the multiplex PCR reads with MiXCR, giving one entry per CDR3 protein. In the table there are more than 500,000 distinct CDR3 sequences, around 13% of which are singletons. The sample taken for sequencing was blood. All receptors come from a woman between 40 and 50 years old with Graves' hyperthyroidism. The CDR3 runs from the conserved cysteine through the conserved F or W. Each record gives: J gene, V gene, clone size, D gene, CDR3 protein, CDR3 DNA. D genes are given only for firm matches. Expanded clones get a size class; other rows say once, few or many, or leave the size out.

TRBJ1-1,TRBV12-3/TRBV12-4,many,-,CASSMSTVSNTEAFF,TGTGCCAGCTCAATGTCCACAGTATCGAACACTGAAGCTTTCTTT
TRBJ2-7,TRBV3-1,few,-,CASSQAWESYEQYF,TGTGCCAGCAGCCAAGCGTGGGAGAGCTACGAGCAGTACTTC
TRBJ2-3,TRBV20-1,few,-,CSARDRDGTQYF,TGCAGTGCTAGAGATCGGGACGGGACGCAGTATTTT
TRBJ1-3,TRBV6-5,-,-,CASSYSNSRISGNTIYF,TGTGCCAGCAGTTACTCGAACAGTAGGATCTCTGGAAACACCATATATTTT
TRBJ1-2,TRBV27,many,TRBD1,CASSPTGQGNSYTF,TGTGCCAGCAGCCCGACGGGACAGGGCAATAGCTACACCTTC
TRBJ1-5,TRBV12-3/TRBV12-4,many,-,CASSLADSNQPQHF,TGTGCCAGCAGTTTAGCCGACAGCAATCAGCCCCAGCATTTT
TRBJ1-2,TRBV7-9,many,-,CASSLEGGGYGYTF,TGTGCCAGCAGCTTAGAAGGGGGAGGCTATGGCTACACCTTC
TRBJ2-7,TRBV12-3/TRBV12-4,many,-,CASSLGSGGYEQYF,TGTGCCAGCAGTTTAGGGTCCGGCGGCTACGAGCAGTACTTC
TRBJ1-6,TRBV10-3,many,TRBD1,CAISPGQGTGSPLHF,TGTGCCATCAGTCCGGGACAGGGGACCGGTTCACCCCTCCACTTT
TRBJ2-3,TRBV15,few,TRBD2,CATSKGDGRAPDTQYF,TGTGCCACCAGCAAGGGGGACGGGAGGGCCCCAGATACGCAGTATTTT
TRBJ2-7,TRBV12-3/TRBV12-4,many,-,CASSLMDRKASYEQYF,TGTGCCAGCAGTTTAATGGACCGAAAAGCCTCCTACGAGCAGTACTTC
TRBJ1-1,TRBV11-3,many,TRBD1,CASSTDRGRITEAFF,TGTGCCAGCAGCACCGACAGGGGGCGTATCACTGAAGCTTTCTTT
TRBJ1-5,TRBV28,-,TRBD1,CASCPRQGQRSNQPQHF,TGTGCCAGCTGTCCTCGTCAGGGACAGAGGAGCAATCAGCCCCAGCATTTT
TRBJ2-7,TRBV28,many,-,CASRVRSGLSTYEQYF,TGTGCCAGCAGGGTAAGGTCCGGGTTGAGCACCTACGAGCAGTACTTC
TRBJ2-7,TRBV7-3,many,-,CASSLSGGSSYEQYF,TGTGCCAGCAGCTTATCGGGCGGAAGCTCCTACGAGCAGTACTTC
TRBJ1-2,TRBV10-2,-,-,CASSEALDYGYTF,TGCGCCAGCAGTGAAGCATTGGACTATGGCTACACCTTC
TRBJ2-5,TRBV4-1,few,-,CASSQGPEETQYF,TGCGCCAGCAGCCAAGGGCCCGAAGAGACCCAGTACTTC
TRBJ2-7,TRBV18,many,-,CASSPRDGSSYEQYF,TGTGCCAGCTCACCACGGGACGGAAGCTCCTACGAGCAGTACTTC
TRBJ2-4,TRBV28,many,-,CASSLIQTLAKNIQYF,TGTGCCAGCAGTTTAATCCAGACCTTAGCCAAAAACATTCAGTACTTC
TRBJ2-4,TRBV19,-,-,CASSSPGGLLNIQYF,TGTGCCAGTAGTTCTCCAGGGGGACTTCTAAACATTCAGTACTTC
TRBJ1-5,TRBV7-8,many,-,CASSPSAGIQPQHF,TGTGCCAGTTCCCCTTCGGCGGGGATTCAGCCCCAGCATTTT
TRBJ2-5,TRBV7-2,few,TRBD2,CASIPPGLAGGRPRAQYF,TGTGCCAGCATACCCCCGGGACTAGCGGGAGGGCGGCCCAGAGCCCAGTACTTC
TRBJ1-5,TRBV5-5,few,-,CASSLRDPYNQPQHF,TGTGCCAGCAGCTTAAGGGACCCCTACAATCAGCCCCAGCATTTT
TRBJ2-5,TRBV6-5,few,TRBD1,CASSYFPPSDRAGETQYF,TGTGCCAGCAGTTACTTTCCCCCCTCGGACAGGGCAGGGGAGACCCAGTACTTC
TRBJ2-7,TRBV25-1,many,-,CASSDPGQGLAGDYEQYF,TGTGCCAGCAGTGACCCGGGACAGGGTTTAGCGGGAGACTACGAGCAGTACTTC
TRBJ1-5,TRBV25-1,-,TRBD1,CASSGDRGTSNQPQHF,TGTGCCAGCAGTGGAGACAGGGGCACAAGCAATCAGCCCCAGCATTTT
TRBJ1-2,TRBV27,many,-,CASSLGRTYGYTF,TGTGCCAGCAGTTTAGGGCGGACCTATGGCTACACCTTC
TRBJ2-7,TRBV7-2,-,TRBD1,CASSWDRENEQYF,TGTGCCAGCAGCTGGGACAGGGAAAACGAGCAGTACTTC
TRBJ1-1,TRBV5-1,many,-,CASSLRVTQNTEAFF,TGCGCCAGCAGCTTACGGGTCACCCAAAACACTGAAGCTTTCTTT
TRBJ2-5,TRBV7-2,many,TRBD1,CASSLNPGQVQYF,TGTGCCAGCAGCTTAAACCCGGGACAGGTTCAGTACTTC
TRBJ1-4,TRBV30,many,TRBD1,CAWSDGTGKEKLFF,TGTGCCTGGAGTGATGGGACAGGGAAGGAAAAACTGTTTTTT
TRBJ2-5,TRBV11-2,many,-,CASSHDRLQETQYF,TGTGCCAGCAGCCATGACAGACTACAAGAGACCCAGTACTTC
TRBJ2-7,TRBV27,many,TRBD1,CASSLSRGQLTYEQYF,TGTGCCAGCAGTTTATCGAGGGGACAGCTTACCTACGAGCAGTACTTC
TRBJ1-2,TRBV7-8,few,-,CASGTGQNYGYTF,TGTGCCAGCGGAACGGGGCAGAACTATGGCTACACCTTC
TRBJ2-5,TRBV30,many,TRBD2,CAWTDRTSGMETQYF,TGTGCCTGGACCGACAGGACTAGCGGGATGGAGACCCAGTACTTC
TRBJ2-6,TRBV12-5,once,-,CASGLSGSGANVLTF,TGTGCTAGTGGTTTATCCGGGTCTGGGGCCAACGTCCTGACTTTC
TRBJ2-7,TRBV7-9,many,-,CASSLALVGSSYEQYF,TGTGCCAGCAGCTTAGCGCTCGTCGGGTCGAGCTACGAGCAGTACTTC
TRBJ2-2,TRBV24-1,-,TRBD2,CATSGMGLANTGELFF,TGTGCCACCAGTGGAATGGGACTAGCTAACACCGGGGAGCTGTTTTTT
TRBJ2-7,TRBV27,many,TRBD2,CASSPLGLAGNEQYF,TGTGCCAGCAGTCCGTTAGGGCTAGCGGGAAACGAGCAGTACTTC
TRBJ2-3,TRBV28,many,-,CASRPGSRSDTQYF,TGTGCCAGCAGACCGGGTTCGCGATCAGATACGCAGTATTTT
TRBJ1-5,TRBV28,-,-,CASSLSLPGQPQHF,TGTGCCAGCAGTTTATCGCTCCCCGGTCAGCCCCAGCATTTT
TRBJ2-1,TRBV30,many,TRBD2,CAWSRAGGQNEQFF,TGTGCCTGGAGTCGAGCGGGAGGCCAGAATGAGCAGTTCTTC
TRBJ1-2,TRBV28,-,-,CASSAEGYGYTF,TGTGCCAGCAGTGCCGAGGGATATGGCTACACCTTC
TRBJ2-7,TRBV4-1,many,TRBD1,CASSPKTEDRVSEQYF,TGCGCCAGCAGCCCTAAAACCGAGGACAGGGTGAGCGAGCAGTACTTC